A single sample gave rise to the 2 T cell receptor beta chains below, sequenced in a study of vaccination and CD4 T cells after COVID-19. Their specific antigens are unknown. The treatment denotes: roughly nine-day PBMC culture with coronavirus spike peptide pools or control peptides (ViraFEST assay). The assay that was used to sequence DNA from cultured CD4+ T cells was the Oncomine TCR Beta short-read assay. TCRdb analysed the PCR reads with MiXCR anew, one entry per CDR3 protein. The sample holds some 10,000 distinct CDR3 sequences, 40% to 55% seen once. Material: CD4+ T cells from blood, cultured in vitro. These TCRs come from a human donor who had recovered from COVID-19.

This clonotype was seen once. The chain links TRBV11-3 to TRBJ1-2; D unresolved. CDR3 size: 12 residues. Germline CDR1 reads SGHNT; CDR2 reads YENEEA. Trimming removed 4 bases at V and 3 bases at J, with 6 bases between. CDR3 sequence: CASSYLDYGYTF. The CDR3 DNA sequence: TGTGCCAGCAGCTACCTAGACTATGGCTACACCTTC.

This sequence joins TRBV7-2 and TRBJ1-1; tentatively, D is TRBD1 (5 bases). The length of the CDR3 is 13 residues. V lost 9 bases and J lost 2, with 13 bases in between. Germline values: CDR1 SGHTA, CDR2 FQGNSA. The CDR3 sequence is CASDSTQNTEAFF. The CDR3 DNA is TGTGCCAGTGACAGCACCCAAAACACTGAAGCTTTCTTT.